These 21 T cell receptor beta chains came from one sample sequenced in a study of T cells in Graves' hyperthyroidism and ophthalmopathy. Amplified TCR beta CDR3 regions derived from RNA transcripts. First-round RT-PCR of the TCR CDR3 relied on the HTBI primer set. From the multiplex PCR reads, TCRdb called clonotypes with MiXCR, one entry per CDR3 protein. The repertoire holds some 800,000 distinct CDR3 sequences, with roughly 40% as singletons. Specimen: blood. The receptors shown here come from a man in his late teens or twenties with Graves' hyperthyroidism.

The rearrangement joins TRBV20-1 to TRBJ2-7; no definite D call. The CDR3 has 14 amino acids. Germline V gene sequence: CDR1 DFQATT, CDR2 SNEGSKA (reference sequence). V lost 3 bases, J lost 2 bases, and 14 bases lay in between. Here the CDR3 DNA reads TGCAGTGCTAGTGTCCGCGACACGCCCTACGAGCAGTACTTC. Its translation is CSASVRDTPYEQYF.

This clonotype was found many times. This chain connects TRBV19 to TRBJ2-2; D may be TRBD1 (5 bases). Germline CDR1 reads LNHDA; CDR2 reads SQIVND (reference sequence). This CDR3 comprises 14 residues. The ends were cut back, 5 bases at V and 5 bases at J, with 12 bases in the middle. CDR3 in amino acids: CASSYQGWTGELFF. The CDR3 DNA sequence: TGTGCCAGTAGTTACCAGGGATGGACCGGGGAGCTGTTTTTT.

This clonotype came up many times. The chain has TRBV20-1 and TRBJ2-5; D is unresolved. The CDR3 loop spans 11 amino acids. Germline V CDR1 and CDR2: DFQATT, SNEGSKA (reference sequence). Trimming shortened V by 0 bases and J by 2 bases, and 1 base separated the two germline ends. The CDR3 DNA reads TGCAGTGCTAGAGATCAAGAGACCCAGTACTTC. As protein: CSARDQETQYF.

Remarks on this clonotype: This may arise from a read error, as a much more abundant clone is one base away. The chain recombines TRBV7-2 with TRBJ1-2; D possibly corresponds to TRBD1 (6 bases). V was shortened by 3 bases and J by 2 bases, with 13 bases between the two germline ends. CDR1 and CDR2 from the germline V gene are SGHTA and FQGNSA. This CDR3 is 15 amino acids long. CDR3 coding DNA: TGTGCCAGCAGCTTGGACAGCCCGGCAAACTATGGCTACACCTTC. Translated: CASSLDSPANYGYTF.

This clonotype was observed once. This chain links TRBV10-3 with TRBJ1-2; D ambiguous. The ends were cut back, 5 bases at V and 11 bases at J, with 15 bases in the middle. Germline values: CDR1 ENHRY, CDR2 SYGVKD. This CDR3 is 12 amino acids long. The chain's CDR3 is CAISSGGSGYTF. CDR3 coding DNA: TGTGCCATCAGTAGCGGCGGGAGTGGATACACCTTC.

The chain joins TRBV7-9 to TRBJ2-7; 8 bases map to TRBD1. CDR3 size: 14 residues. CDR1 and CDR2 from the germline V gene are SEHNR and FQNEAQ (reference sequence). V lost 5 bases to trimming and J lost 2 bases; unmatched junction nucleotides: 5. CDR3 in amino acids: CASSVEDRAYEQYF. The CDR3 nucleotides read TGTGCCAGCAGCGTTGAGGACAGGGCCTACGAGCAGTACTTC.

This clonotype was recorded only once. The rearrangement uses TRBV11-3 and TRBJ1-1; 8 bases map to TRBD1. This CDR3 is 15 amino acids long. J gave up 2 bases and V 6 bases, and 8 bases lay outside the gene matches. In germline, CDR1 is SGHNT, CDR2 YENEEA. The CDR3 spells CASSSTGAGNTEAFF. Written as DNA, the CDR3 is TGTGCCAGCAGTTCGACAGGGGCAGGAAACACTGAAGCTTTCTTT.

The chain links TRBV11-2 to TRBJ2-7; 10 bases align to TRBD2. CDR3 length: 18 amino acids. Looked up from germline, CDR1 is SGHAT and CDR2 is FQNNGV. After removal of 4 bases from V and 5 bases from J, the junction contained 17 bases not matched to a gene. The DNA of the CDR3 is TGTGCCAGCAGCTCCCTCCAGTGGTCTAGCGGGAGAGGTCACGAGCAGTACTTC. This codes for CASSSLQWSSGRGHEQYF.

J is TRBJ1-5 and V is TRBV2; D gene unclear. This CDR3 region has 14 residues. Trimming removed 4 bases at V and 5 bases at J, with 12 bases between. From germline, CDR1 is SNHLY and CDR2 FYNNEI. CDR3 DNA: TGTGCCAGCAGTGGCCCGAGGAGGGATCAGCCCCAGCATTTT. This sequence encodes CASSGPRRDQPQHF.

In its sample, this clonotype was seen a few times. J is TRBJ2-7 and V is TRBV7-9; 12 nucleotides line up with TRBD2. V dropped 5 bases and J dropped 6; count of bases not matched to a gene: 14. Germline V gives CDR1 SEHNR, CDR2 FQNEAQ (reference sequence). This CDR3 has 17 residues. The chain's CDR3 is CASSPPVPTSGSPEQYF. In nucleotides, the CDR3 is TGTGCCAGCAGCCCCCCGGTCCCGACTAGCGGGAGCCCCGAGCAGTACTTC.

Here the CDR3 reads CASSLPPEGSMNTEAFF. The CDR3 DNA follows: TGCGCCAGCAGCCTACCCCCTGAGGGATCCATGAACACTGAAGCTTTCTTT. The chain is built from TRBV4-3 and TRBJ1-1; D remains ambiguous. Between the trimmed V and J ends, which lost 4 bases and 0 bases, there was a span of 18 bases. Germline V gene sequence: CDR1 LGHNA, CDR2 YSLEER. The CDR3 totals 17 residues.

This clonotype showed up many times. The chain joins TRBV2 to TRBJ1-6, with D perhaps TRBD1 (5 bases). The CDR3 is 15 residues long. V lost 3 bases and J 10 bases, leaving 16 bases between the germline ends. The germline CDR1 and CDR2 sequences are SNHLY and FYNNEI. In DNA, the CDR3 is TGTGCCAGCAGTGAGACGACAGTCCCGGGCTCACCCCTCCACTTT. It is translated as CASSETTVPGSPLHF.

The genes are TRBV20-1 and TRBJ1-1, with TRBD1 as a possible D gene (6 bases). The germline gives CDR1 DFQATT, CDR2 SNEGSKA (reference sequence). The CDR3 length is 15 residues. Trimming took 7 bases from V and 5 from J, leaving 23 bases between them. As DNA, the CDR3 is TGCAGTGTTAGCCAGGGAGGGGGTCGACATACTGAAGCTTTCTTT. It encodes CSVSQGGGRHTEAFF.

In its sample, this clonotype was seen a few times. The V and J genes are TRBV29-1 and TRBJ2-2; tentative D call: TRBD1 (6 bases). Trimming removed 5 bases from V and 5 bases from J, with 12 bases in between. Looked up from germline, CDR1 is SQVTM and CDR2 is ANQGSEA. The CDR3 sequence is 13 residues long. The CDR3 reads CSVSGVGTGELFF. The CDR3 DNA follows: TGCAGCGTTTCAGGGGTTGGGACCGGGGAGCTGTTTTTT.

This clonotype came up many times. The V call is TRBV10-2, the J call TRBJ2-5, with 7 nucleotides matching TRBD1. With V trimmed by 3 bases and J by 2 bases, 3 bases remained unmatched. Germline assignment: CDR1 WSHSY and CDR2 SAAADI. CDR3 length: 14 amino acids. In DNA, the CDR3 is TGCGCCAGCAGTGACCGACAGGGACAAGAGACCCAGTACTTC. Translation gives CASSDRQGQETQYF.

The V call is TRBV19, the J call TRBJ2-2, with D possibly matching TRBD1 (5 bases). This CDR3 has 14 amino acids. Trimming shortened V by 3 bases and J by 10 bases, and 15 bases separated the two germline ends. Germline-derived CDR1 and CDR2 are LNHDA and SQIVND (reference sequence). The CDR3 DNA follows: TGTGCCAGTAGTATCTACTCAGGGATACAGGAGCTGTTTTTT. This translates into CASSIYSGIQELFF.

This chain uses TRBV19 with TRBJ1-2; D might be TRBD1 (6 bases). V lost 5 bases and J lost 1, with 14 bases in between. CDR3 size: 15 residues. CDR1 LNHDA and CDR2 SQIVND come from the germline V gene (reference sequence). CDR3 amino acids: CASSAGGTINYGYTF. For the CDR3, the DNA is TGTGCCAGTAGTGCAGGTGGGACAATTAACTATGGCTACACCTTC.

There are many counts of this clonotype. The V call is TRBV20-1, the J call TRBJ2-5; D possibly corresponds to TRBD2 (5 bases). The V and J ends lost 5 bases and 3 bases respectively, with 10 bases between them. The germline CDR1 and CDR2 sequences are DFQATT and SNEGSKA (reference sequence). The CDR3 spans 12 residues. The CDR3 DNA sequence: TGCAGTGCTCGCCCCGGGGAAGAGACCCAGTACTTC. This sequence encodes CSARPGEETQYF.

This clonotype was found many times. In DNA, the CDR3 is TGTGCCAGCAGTGGGGACGGAAACTACGAGCAGTACTTC. The encoded protein is CASSGDGNYEQYF. The chain combines TRBV2 with TRBJ2-7; D might be TRBD1 or TRBD2, each matching 5 bases. Germline values: CDR1 SNHLY, CDR2 FYNNEI. The V end lost 4 bases, the J end lost 3 bases, and 10 bases lay between the germline ends. CDR3 length equals 13 residues.

The sample holds many counts of this clonotype. This sequence joins TRBV20-1 and TRBJ2-7, with 8 nucleotides matching TRBD2. The ends lost 5 bases at V and 7 bases at J; junction bases unmatched: 7. The germline V gene encodes CDR1 DFQATT and CDR2 SNEGSKA (reference sequence). The CDR3 covers 12 residues. The CDR3 loop is CSALAGTPEQYF. The CDR3 DNA follows: TGCAGTGCTTTAGCGGGAACGCCTGAGCAGTACTTC.

The CDR3 loop is CASSLVGTPTQGYTF. The CDR3 coding sequence is TGCGCCAGCAGCTTGGTAGGGACCCCAACGCAAGGCTACACCTTC. The rearrangement joins TRBV5-1 to TRBJ1-2; tentatively, D is TRBD1 (5 bases). Germline loops: CDR1 SGHRS, CDR2 YFSETQ. This CDR3 region has 15 residues. V was trimmed by 0 bases and J by 8 bases, leaving 17 bases between them.